This T cell receptor (beta chain) was recovered during a study of OX40 agonist ivuxolimab in advanced cancers. TCRdb's copy holds only in-frame clones and misses some; the assay was immunoSEQ multiplex PCR. The sample shows 100,000 or so clones, 70% to 90% of them seen only once. The V and J ends lost 2 bases and 1 base respectively, with 11 bases between them. Per germline, CDR1 KGHSH and CDR2 LQKENI. This CDR3 has 15 amino acids. The input for sequencing was CD4+ or CD8+ T cells sorted from blood, taken in a trial of the OX40 agonist ivuxolimab. This TCR derives from an adult with an advanced solid tumor such as melanoma, head and neck, liver or kidney cancer. The chain joins TRBV18 to TRBJ1-2; D unresolved. DNA for the CDR3: TGTGCCAGCTCACCATCGGCGGATTTTAACTATGGCTACACCTTC. It specifies CASSPSADFNYGYTF.